These 25 T cell receptor beta chains were sequenced from one sample in a study of blood T cell repertoires in COVID-19. Sequencing used immunoSEQ multiplex PCR; TCRdb keeps in-frame clones, though not all of them. The table includes 350,000 to 400,000 clones, roughly 90% detected once. Sequencing was performed on peripheral blood. The receptor set was obtained from a woman aged 25 to 39 with COVID-19, enrolled during active disease.

V gene TRBV19 combines with J gene TRBJ2-3; 10 bases align to TRBD1. V shed 2 bases, J shed 6 bases, and the junction held 5 bases outside the gene matches. CDR1 and CDR2 from the germline V gene are LNHDA and SQIVND (reference sequence). The CDR3 is made up of 15 amino acids. CDR3 residues: CASSIRQGAYDTQYF. The CDR3 region has the DNA TGTGCCAGTAGTATACGACAGGGGGCGTACGATACGCAGTATTTT.

Points on this clone: Within the sample, other DNA sequences also encode this same CDR3. The chain couples TRBV7-2 to TRBJ1-5; D gene uncertain. CDR3 length: 13 residues. Germline V CDR1 and CDR2: SGHTA, FQGNSA. V shed 4 bases and J shed 4 bases, with 8 bases lying between them. The CDR3 DNA sequence: TGTGCCAGCAGCTCCCAGTCGAATCAGCCCCAGCATTTT. Its translation: CASSSQSNQPQHF. Complete variable domain (other parts from reference TRBV7-2 and TRBJ1-5): GAGVSQSPSNKVTEKGKDVELRCDPISGHTALYWYRQSLGQGLEFLIYFQGNSAPDKSGLPSDRFSAERTGGSVSTLTIQRTQQEDSAVYLCASSSQSNQPQHFGDGTRLSIL.

In this sample, this clone turned up once. The chain joins TRBV6-4 to TRBJ2-5, with 10 bases that match TRBD1. Germline V lookup: CDR1 MRHNA, CDR2 SNTAGT. The V gene end was trimmed by 4 bases and the J gene end by 2 bases; junction bases not matched to a gene: 4. CDR3 size: 15 residues. This CDR3 reads CASSAGQGQQETQYF. In DNA form, the CDR3 reads TGTGCCAGCAGTGCGGGACAGGGGCAACAAGAGACCCAGTACTTC.

The chain carries TRBV7-9 and TRBJ2-3; 13 positions match TRBD2. CDR1 and CDR2 (germline): SEHNR, FQNEAQ (reference sequence). Losses at the gene ends were 5 bases for V and 8 bases for J; bases not matched to a gene: 10. There are 16 residues in the CDR3. The CDR3 protein is CASSNGLAGVFGTQYF. CDR3 DNA: TGTGCCAGCAGCAACGGACTAGCGGGAGTATTCGGTACGCAGTATTTT.

Only a few counts were recorded for this clone. The chain has TRBV2 and TRBJ1-2; 9 bases agree with TRBD1. J gave up 5 bases and V 6 bases, and 10 bases lay outside the gene matches. Germline lookup yields CDR1 SNHLY and CDR2 FYNNEI. The CDR3 consists of 15 residues. CDR3 loop: CASRTTPGQGYGYTF. The CDR3 coding sequence is TGTGCCAGCAGAACTACACCGGGACAGGGTTATGGCTACACCTTC.

This chain links TRBV11-2 with TRBJ2-7, with 8 bases fitting TRBD2. The CDR3 has 14 amino acids. Germline V lookup: CDR1 SGHAT, CDR2 FQNNGV. Losses at the gene ends were 8 bases for V and 2 bases for J; bases not matched to a gene: 8. The CDR3 reads CASSDSGVPYEQYF. As DNA, the CDR3 is TGTGCCAGCTCCGATAGCGGGGTCCCCTACGAGCAGTACTTC.

The chain joins TRBV6-6 to TRBJ2-3; 11 nucleotides line up with TRBD1. The CDR3 is 16 amino acids. In germline, CDR1 is MNHNY, CDR2 SVGAGI (reference sequence). V shed 0 bases, J shed 8 bases, and the junction held 7 bases outside the gene matches. The CDR3 nucleotides are TGTGCCAGCAGTTACTCGGGACAGGGGGTCCCCGGTACGCAGTATTTT. It codes for CASSYSGQGVPGTQYF.

The chain has TRBV18 and TRBJ2-5; 7 bases are shared with TRBD1. The V gene end was trimmed by 4 bases and the J gene end by 4 bases; junction bases not matched to a gene: 6. This CDR3 has 14 residues. The germline V gene encodes CDR1 KGHSH and CDR2 LQKENI. CDR3 residues: CASSQGTGAETQYF. In nucleotides, the CDR3 is TGTGCCAGCTCACAGGGAACAGGGGCAGAGACCCAGTACTTC.

The V and J genes are TRBV7-2 and TRBJ1-1; 8 bases are shared with TRBD1. V dropped 4 bases and J dropped 6; count of bases not matched to a gene: 4. The CDR3 covers 13 residues. Germline V lookup: CDR1 SGHTA, CDR2 FQGNSA. The CDR3 is CASSSGQAAEAFF. In nucleotides, the CDR3 is TGTGCCAGCAGCTCGGGACAGGCTGCTGAAGCTTTCTTT.

The rearrangement links TRBV7-9 to TRBJ1-4, with D possibly TRBD1 on 5 matching bases. The germline V and J ends were trimmed by 1 base and 5 bases, with 14 bases remaining between them. CDR1 is SEHNR, CDR2 FQNEAQ, per germline (reference sequence). The CDR3 loop spans 16 amino acids. The chain's CDR3 is CASSLVWGDLNEKLFF. The CDR3 nucleotides read TGTGCCAGCAGCTTAGTCTGGGGGGATTTAAATGAAAAACTGTTTTTT.

As concerns this clone: One end of the junction fails to match germline, which may point to a read error. The J gene is TRBJ2-5, the V gene TRBV7-7, with 13 bases aligning to TRBD2. Germline assignment: CDR1 SSHAT and CDR2 FNYEAQ (reference sequence). The CDR3 runs 16 residues. This CDR3 reads CASSAGLAGDRETQYF. Here the CDR3 DNA reads TGTGCTAGCAGCGCCGGACTAGCGGGGGATCGAGAGACCCAGTACTTC.

The J gene is TRBJ1-5, the V gene TRBV7-2; D gene unclear. Per the germline V gene, CDR1 is SGHTA and CDR2 is FQGNSA. Trimming cost V 6 bases and J 6 bases, with 15 bases left between them. The CDR3 loop spans 14 amino acids. DNA of the CDR3: TGTGCCAGCAGTTTCCGGGGTGGGAGTCAGCCCCAGCATTTT. This encodes CASSFRGGSQPQHF.

The chain uses TRBV18 and TRBJ2-5; D not resolved. The CDR3 contains 14 residues. CDR1 is KGHSH, CDR2 LQKENI, per germline. Trimming left V 3 bases short and J 3 bases short, with 11 bases between. CDR3 amino acids: CASSPADWEETQYF. As DNA, the CDR3 is TGTGCCAGCTCACCGGCGGATTGGGAAGAGACCCAGTACTTC. The full variable domain, in which reference TRBV18 and TRBJ2-5 provide the parts outside the CDR3, is NAGVMQNPRHLVRRRGQEARLRCSPMKGHSHVYWYRQLPEEGLKFMVYLQKENIIDESGMPKERFSAEFPKEGPSILRIQQVVRGDSAAYFCASSPADWEETQYFGPGTRLLVL.

V is TRBV4-2 and J is TRBJ2-5; 10 nucleotides line up with TRBD2. Germline trimming cut 3 bases from V and 4 bases from J; bases unmatched to any gene: 8. The germline V gene has CDR1 LGHNA and CDR2 YNFKEQ. The CDR3 contains 16 residues. CDR3 residues: CASSQTGLAEGETQYF. The CDR3 DNA sequence: TGTGCCAGCAGCCAGACAGGACTAGCGGAGGGAGAGACCCAGTACTTC.

J is TRBJ2-1 and V is TRBV6-5; a weak D match, TRBD2 (5 bases). Trimming removed 2 bases from V and 3 bases from J, with 14 bases in between. Germline V lookup: CDR1 MNHEY, CDR2 SVGAGI. This CDR3 is built from 16 residues. This chain's CDR3 is CASSYIRGGVYNEQFF. The CDR3 DNA is TGTGCCAGCAGTTACATCCGGGGTGGGGTCTACAATGAGCAGTTCTTC.

Points on this clone: The germline gene is not matched at one end of the junction; a read error may be the cause. The J gene is TRBJ1-5, the V gene TRBV7-2; no reliable D call. This CDR3 contains 13 residues. CDR1 and CDR2 (germline): SGHTA, FQGNSA. Here the CDR3 reads CASSLFSDQPQHF. DNA of the CDR3: TGTGCCAGCAGCTTGTTTAGCGATCAGCCCCAGCATTTT. Complete variable domain (other parts from reference TRBV7-2 and TRBJ1-5): GAGVSQSPSNKVTEKGKDVELRCDPISGHTALYWYRQSLGQGLEFLIYFQGNSAPDKSGLPSDRFSAERTGGSVSTLTIQRTQQEDSAVYLCASSLFSDQPQHFGDGTRLSIL.

The chain is built from TRBV7-8 and TRBJ2-2; 7 bases are a match to TRBD2. With 6 bases clipped from V and 4 bases from J, the junction kept 5 bases outside the gene matches. The germline V gene has CDR1 SGHVS and CDR2 FQNEAQ. This CDR3 comprises 14 residues. The CDR3 loop is CASRGLAVTGELFF. The CDR3 DNA reads TGTGCCAGCAGGGGTCTAGCGGTCACCGGGGAGCTGTTTTTT.

The CDR3 sequence: CASSPGTSETYEQYV. In DNA, the CDR3 is TGCGCCAGCAGCCCCGGGACTAGCGAGACCTACGAGCAGTACGTC. This chain connects TRBV5-1 to TRBJ2-7; 10 nucleotides align to TRBD2. The CDR3 loop spans 15 amino acids. CDR1 SGHRS and CDR2 YFSETQ come from the germline V gene. After removal of 4 bases from V and 2 bases from J, the junction contained 6 bases not matched to a gene.

The rearrangement uses TRBV6-6 and TRBJ2-3; 9 positions match TRBD2. The ends lost 6 bases at V and 7 bases at J; junction bases unmatched: 26. The germline CDR1 and CDR2 sequences are MNHNY and SVGAGI (reference sequence). CDR3 length: 20 amino acids. In DNA form, the CDR3 reads TGTGCCAGCAGCCTAAACTTTCCGGGACTAGCCTTTGATAGACCCCATACGCAGTATTTT. Amino acids: CASSLNFPGLAFDRPHTQYF.

This clone was counted once. The chain joins TRBV5-4 to TRBJ2-5; TRBD2 matches at 8 bases. The CDR3 is made up of 15 amino acids. Germline V lookup: CDR1 SGHNT, CDR2 YYREEE (reference sequence). V shed 7 bases and J 4 bases; nucleotides not matched to a gene: 12. CDR3 region: CASRTNLGGGETQYF. The CDR3 DNA reads as TGTGCCAGCCGGACTAACCTCGGGGGGGGAGAGACCCAGTACTTC.

In its sample, this clone was seen a few times. The CDR3 is CASSPRDRTQETQYF. For the CDR3, the DNA is TGCGCCAGCAGCCCCCGGGACAGAACTCAAGAGACCCAGTACTTC. The V and J genes are TRBV4-1 and TRBJ2-5, with 7 bases identical to TRBD1. The CDR3 runs to 15 residues. The J segment lost 2 bases and the V segment lost 4 bases, leaving 7 bases of the junction unmatched. The germline gives CDR1 MGHRA, CDR2 YSYEKL.

The genes are TRBV7-2 and TRBJ2-7, with a tentative D call TRBD2 (6 bases). The CDR3 is made up of 15 amino acids. From germline, CDR1 is SGHTA and CDR2 FQGNSA. Trimming removed 2 bases at V and 5 bases at J, with 16 bases between. The CDR3 here is CASSLYGTPANEQYF. CDR3 DNA: TGTGCCAGCAGCTTATACGGGACTCCAGCCAACGAGCAGTACTTC.

The rearrangement joins TRBV7-8 to TRBJ2-1, with unresolved D. The V and J ends lost 0 bases and 9 bases respectively, with 12 bases between them. The CDR3 has 14 residues. Germline V gives CDR1 SGHVS, CDR2 FQNEAQ. The CDR3 sequence is CASSLASPSVEQFF. The CDR3 coding sequence is TGTGCCAGCAGCTTAGCGAGTCCCTCGGTTGAGCAGTTCTTC. Using reference TRBV7-8 and TRBJ2-1 for the parts outside the CDR3, the full variable domain is GAGVSQSPRYKVAKRGQDVALRCDPISGHVSLFWYQQALGQGPEFLTYFQNEAQLDKSGLPSDRFFAERPEGSVSTLKIQRTQQEDSAVYLCASSLASPSVEQFFGPGTRLTVL.

The chain has TRBV12-3 or TRBV12-4 and TRBJ1-5, with a tentative D call TRBD1 (6 bases). The CDR3 loop spans 13 amino acids. Between the trimmed V and J ends, which lost 6 bases and 6 bases, there was a span of 12 bases. Here the CDR3 reads CASSRGGVQPQHF. The CDR3 bases are TGTGCCAGCAGCCGAGGGGGAGTTCAGCCCCAGCATTTT.

The V call is TRBV3-1 (or the pseudogene TRBV3-2), the J call TRBJ2-5; 7 nucleotides agree with TRBD1. The ends lost 3 bases at V and 2 bases at J; junction bases unmatched: 6. The CDR3 is 15 amino acids. The germline V gene has CDR1 LGHDT and CDR2 YNNKEL (reference sequence). This chain's CDR3 is CASSQIRGQQETQYF. CDR3 nucleotides: TGTGCCAGCAGCCAGATCCGGGGACAGCAAGAGACCCAGTACTTC.